These 17 T cell receptor beta chains came from one sample sequenced in a study of T cells in Graves' hyperthyroidism and ophthalmopathy. Amplification of TCR beta CDR3 regions was performed using RNA transcripts as template. An initial round of RT-PCR targeting the TCR CDR3 relied on the HTBI primer set. From the multiplex PCR reads, TCRdb called clonotypes with MiXCR, one entry per CDR3 protein. Altogether over 550,000 distinct CDR3 sequences are present, roughly 17% being singletons, with the ten largest covering under 20%. The specimen was blood. The receptor source for this set is a woman in her late teens or twenties with Graves' hyperthyroidism.

This clonotype was detected only a few times. The V call is TRBV6-1, the J call TRBJ2-1, with 9 positions matching TRBD2. CDR3 length equals 15 residues. CDR1 and CDR2 (germline): MNHNS, SASEGT. Trimming at V came to 5 bases and at J to 0 bases, leaving 2 bases not matched to a gene. The CDR3 region is CASSPSGISYNEQFF. The CDR3 DNA reads TGTGCCAGCAGTCCTAGCGGGATCTCCTACAATGAGCAGTTCTTC.

This clonotype was seen ten or more times. V gene TRBV20-1 combines with J gene TRBJ2-5; TRBD2 matches 10 bases. The ends lost 6 bases at V and 8 bases at J; junction bases unmatched: 15. Germline V gives CDR1 DFQATT, CDR2 SNEGSKA (reference sequence). The CDR3 extends over 15 amino acids. Here the CDR3 reads CSADPYGTSERTQYF. Here the CDR3 DNA reads TGCAGTGCGGACCCGTACGGGACTAGCGAACGAACCCAGTACTTC.

The V and J genes are TRBV6-5 and TRBJ2-7; D not certain. Trimming cost V 2 bases and J 3 bases, with 8 bases left between them. The CDR3 extends over 13 amino acids. Germline V CDR1 and CDR2: MNHEY, SVGAGI. The CDR3 nucleotides read TGTGCCAGCAGTTACGGTCGGCTCTACGAGCAGTACTTC. Encoded protein: CASSYGRLYEQYF.

The chain uses TRBV7-9 and TRBJ1-2; TRBD1 might be the D (5 bases). The CDR3 covers 16 residues. The ends were cut back, 1 base at V and 8 bases at J, with 20 bases in the middle. Germline V CDR1 and CDR2: SEHNR, FQNEAQ (reference sequence). The CDR3 DNA sequence: TGTGCCAGCAGCTTAGAGTGGGGACCCCCGGCCCGGGGCTACACCTTC. It codes for CASSLEWGPPARGYTF.

This clonotype has more than one count but fewer than ten. The chain is built from TRBV6-1 and TRBJ1-5, with 7 bases aligning to TRBD1. The CDR3 totals 15 residues. The V and J ends lost 5 bases and 6 bases, in that order; junction bases with no gene match: 10. CDR1 and CDR2 (germline): MNHNS, SASEGT. CDR3 in amino acids: CASSTPPDRVQPQHF. CDR3 coding DNA: TGTGCCAGCAGTACGCCCCCAGACAGGGTTCAGCCCCAGCATTTT.

This clonotype appeared a few times. The V call is TRBV10-2, the J call TRBJ1-5; no clear D gene. Trimming removed 8 bases at V and 2 bases at J, with 16 bases between. The length of the CDR3 is 15 residues. Germline CDR1 and CDR2: WSHSY and SAAADI. Written as DNA, the CDR3 is TGCGCCAGCGGTTCATCTGGTCTCGGCAATCAGCCCCAGCATTTT. As protein: CASGSSGLGNQPQHF.

There are many counts of this clonotype. The chain carries TRBV10-3 and TRBJ1-1, with 9 positions matching TRBD1. J lost 3 bases, V lost 2 bases, and 10 bases had no gene match. Germline CDR1 is ENHRY and CDR2 is SYGVKD. This CDR3 spans 17 amino acids. CDR3 DNA sequence: TGTGCCATCAGTGAGGTAAGGCGGACAGGGGAGGACACTGAAGCTTTCTTT. Translation gives CAISEVRRTGEDTEAFF.

The rearrangement joins TRBV4-2 to TRBJ1-4, with 7 bases fitting TRBD1. Germline CDR1 and CDR2: LGHNA and YNFKEQ. The CDR3 spans 16 residues. J lost 8 bases, V lost 4 bases, and 13 bases had no gene match. CDR3 in DNA: TGTGCCAGCAGCCCTCGGGAAGGGGGCATTCTAGAAAAACTGTTTTTT. Translation: CASSPREGGILEKLFF.

The CDR3: CASSLAGTRGEQYF. CDR3 DNA sequence: TGTGCCAGCAGTTTAGCCGGGACTAGAGGCGAGCAGTACTTC. This sequence joins TRBV5-5 and TRBJ2-7; 8 nucleotides align to TRBD2. The germline V gene has CDR1 SGHKS and CDR2 YYEKEE (reference sequence). The CDR3 is made up of 14 amino acids. V shed 5 bases, J shed 6 bases, and the junction held 10 bases outside the gene matches. The whole variable domain, remainder taken from reference TRBV5-5 and TRBJ2-7, is DAGVTQSPTHLIKTRGQQVTLRCSPISGHKSVSWYQQVLGQGPQFIFQYYEKEERGRGNFPDRFSARQFPNYSSELNVNALLLGDSALYLCASSLAGTRGEQYFGPGTRLTVT.

The V gene is TRBV5-1, the J gene TRBJ2-7; TRBD1 matches at 7 bases. The J segment lost 1 base and the V segment lost 4 bases, leaving 11 bases of the junction unmatched. The CDR3 loop spans 16 amino acids. Looked up from germline, CDR1 is SGHRS and CDR2 is YFSETQ. The CDR3 sequence: CASSNDVQQGSYEQYF. CDR3 nucleotides: TGCGCCAGCAGCAATGACGTCCAACAGGGGTCCTACGAGCAGTACTTC. Complete variable domain (other parts from reference TRBV5-1 and TRBJ2-7): KAGVTQTPRYLIKTRGQQVTLSCSPISGHRSVSWYQQTPGQGLQFLFEYFSETQRNKGNFPGRFSGRQFSNSRSEMNVSTLELGDSALYLCASSNDVQQGSYEQYFGPGTRLTVT.

This clonotype was counted a few times. The chain is built from TRBV7-9 and TRBJ2-1, with 10 bases lining up with TRBD2. The germline gives CDR1 SEHNR, CDR2 FQNEAQ (reference sequence). The CDR3 is 20 amino acids. Unmatched junction bases numbered 21, after V lost 5 bases and J lost 5 bases. CDR3 bases: TGTGCCAGCAGCGCAAGGCGTCTAGCGGGAGCTCTTCGAAAAAACAATGAGCAGTTCTTC. Amino acids: CASSARRLAGALRKNNEQFF.

This clonotype has ten or more counts. The chain carries TRBV25-1 and TRBJ2-1; 9 nucleotides match TRBD1. After removal of 2 bases from V and 2 bases from J, the junction contained 1 base not matched to a gene. Germline V gene data show CDR1 as MGHDK and CDR2 as SYGVNS. The CDR3 has 15 amino acids. CDR3 region: CASSERQGAYNEQFF. As DNA, the CDR3 is TGTGCCAGCAGTGAACGACAGGGGGCCTACAATGAGCAGTTCTTC. Looking up the rest from reference TRBV25-1 and TRBJ2-1 gives the full variable domain: EADIYQTPRYLVIGTGKKITLECSQTMGHDKMYWYQQDPGMELHLIHYSYGVNSTEKGDLSSESTVSRIRTEHFPLTLESARPSHTSQYLCASSERQGAYNEQFFGPGTRLTVL.

Ten or more counts support this clonotype. The chain combines TRBV5-1 with TRBJ2-1; D remains ambiguous. V lost 0 bases, J lost 2 bases, and 9 bases lay in between. CDR3 size: 15 residues. The germline V gene has CDR1 SGHRS and CDR2 YFSETQ. Here the CDR3 DNA reads TGCGCCAGCAGCTTGGCGGTGGTAACCTACAATGAGCAGTTCTTC. Protein sequence: CASSLAVVTYNEQFF.

This clonotype came up a few times. The rearrangement links TRBV6-5 to TRBJ2-7; maybe TRBD2 (6 bases). Germline assignment: CDR1 MNHEY and CDR2 SVGAGI. The CDR3 length is 15 residues. Between the trimmed V and J ends, which lost 0 bases and 3 bases, there was a span of 12 bases. This CDR3 reads CASSYSDGRNYEQYF. The CDR3 bases are TGTGCCAGCAGTTACTCCGACGGGAGAAACTACGAGCAGTACTTC.

This clonotype has only a few counts. The rearrangement joins TRBV18 to TRBJ2-5; D is undetermined. The CDR3 covers 12 residues. Trimming stripped 3 bases from V and 5 bases from J, with 7 bases between. CDR1 and CDR2 (germline): KGHSH, LQKENI. CDR3 in amino acids: CASSPSMETQYF. Written as DNA, the CDR3 is TGTGCCAGCTCACCGTCTATGGAGACCCAGTACTTC.

Notes on this clonotype: Given a much more abundant clone one base away, this may be a read error. The chain uses TRBV6-1 and TRBJ1-1; no clear D. This CDR3 comprises 12 residues. The V gene lost 3 bases and the J gene lost 7 bases, with 9 bases spanning the gap. CDR1 and CDR2 (germline): MNHNS, SASEGT. The CDR3 protein is CASSDALNEAFF. DNA for the CDR3: TGTGCCAGCAGTGACGCGCTTAATGAAGCTTTCTTT.

This clonotype was counted many times. The V call is TRBV30, the J call TRBJ2-7, with 8 bases fitting TRBD1. In germline, CDR1 is GTSNPN, CDR2 SVGIG (reference sequence). This CDR3 spans 12 amino acids. The V gene end was trimmed by 5 bases and the J gene end by 2 bases; junction bases not matched to a gene: 2. In nucleotides, the CDR3 is TGTGCCTGGGAGACAGGGGCCTACGAGCAGTACTTC. This codes for CAWETGAYEQYF.